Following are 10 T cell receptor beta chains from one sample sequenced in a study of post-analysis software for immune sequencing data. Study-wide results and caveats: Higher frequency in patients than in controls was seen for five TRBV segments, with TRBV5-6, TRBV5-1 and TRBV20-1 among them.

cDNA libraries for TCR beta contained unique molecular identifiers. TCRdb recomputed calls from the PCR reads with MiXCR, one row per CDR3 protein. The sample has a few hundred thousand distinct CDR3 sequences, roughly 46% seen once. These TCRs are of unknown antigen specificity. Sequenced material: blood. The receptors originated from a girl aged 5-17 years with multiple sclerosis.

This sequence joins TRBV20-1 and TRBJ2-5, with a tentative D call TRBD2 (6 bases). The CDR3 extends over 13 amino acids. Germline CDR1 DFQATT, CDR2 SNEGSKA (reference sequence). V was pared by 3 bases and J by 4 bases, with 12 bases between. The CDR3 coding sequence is TGCAGTGCTAGGGACTACGCCGGAGAGACCCAGTACTTC. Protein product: CSARDYAGETQYF.

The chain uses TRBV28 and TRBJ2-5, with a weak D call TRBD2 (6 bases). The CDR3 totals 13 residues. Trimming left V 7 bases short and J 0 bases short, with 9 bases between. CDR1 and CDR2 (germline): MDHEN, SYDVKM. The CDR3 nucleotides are TGTGCCAGCACCTGGGGGGACCAAGAGACCCAGTACTTC. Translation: CASTWGDQETQYF.

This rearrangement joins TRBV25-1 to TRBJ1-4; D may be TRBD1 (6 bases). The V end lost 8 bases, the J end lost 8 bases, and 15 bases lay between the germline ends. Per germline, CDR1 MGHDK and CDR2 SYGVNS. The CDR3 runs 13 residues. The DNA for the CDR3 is TGTGCCAGCGGCGGTCAGGGGTACGAAAAACTGTTTTTT. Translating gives CASGGQGYEKLFF.

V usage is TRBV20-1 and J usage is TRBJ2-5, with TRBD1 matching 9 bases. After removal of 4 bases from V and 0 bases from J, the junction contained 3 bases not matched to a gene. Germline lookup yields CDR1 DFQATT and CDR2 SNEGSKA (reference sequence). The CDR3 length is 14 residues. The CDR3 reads CSATDRGYQETQYF. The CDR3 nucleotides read TGCAGTGCTACCGACAGGGGGTACCAAGAGACCCAGTACTTC.

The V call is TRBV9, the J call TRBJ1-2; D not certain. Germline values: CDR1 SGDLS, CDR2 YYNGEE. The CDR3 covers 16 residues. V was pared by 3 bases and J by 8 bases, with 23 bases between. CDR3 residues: CASSASPNRRWHGYTF. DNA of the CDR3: TGTGCCAGCAGCGCTAGCCCCAACCGGCGGTGGCACGGCTACACCTTC. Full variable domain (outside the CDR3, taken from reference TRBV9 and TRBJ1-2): DSGVTQTPKHLITATGQRVTLRCSPRSGDLSVYWYQQSLDQGLQFLIQYYNGEERAKGNILERFSAQQFPDLHSELNLSSLELGDSALYFCASSASPNRRWHGYTFGSGTRLTVV.

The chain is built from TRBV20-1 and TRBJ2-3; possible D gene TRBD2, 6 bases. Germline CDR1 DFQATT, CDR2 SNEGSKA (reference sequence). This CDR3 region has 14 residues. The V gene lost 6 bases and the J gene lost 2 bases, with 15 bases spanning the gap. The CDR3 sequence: CSARSGGTTDTQYF. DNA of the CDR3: TGCAGTGCCCGCTCTGGCGGGACCACAGATACGCAGTATTTT.

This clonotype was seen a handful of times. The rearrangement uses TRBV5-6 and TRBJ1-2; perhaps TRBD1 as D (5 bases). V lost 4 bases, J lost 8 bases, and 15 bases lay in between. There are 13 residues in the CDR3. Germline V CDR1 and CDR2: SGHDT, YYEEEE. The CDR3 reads CASSLGRRGGYTF. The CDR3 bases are TGTGCCAGCAGCCTGGGACGGCGAGGAGGCTACACCTTC.

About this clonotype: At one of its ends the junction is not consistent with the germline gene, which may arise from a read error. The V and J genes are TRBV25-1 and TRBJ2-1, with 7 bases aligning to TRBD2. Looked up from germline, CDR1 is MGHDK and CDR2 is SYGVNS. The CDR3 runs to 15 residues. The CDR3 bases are TGTGCCAGCAGTGAGCTAGCGGTCAAATTGAATGAGCGGTTCTTC. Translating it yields CASSELAVKLNERFF.

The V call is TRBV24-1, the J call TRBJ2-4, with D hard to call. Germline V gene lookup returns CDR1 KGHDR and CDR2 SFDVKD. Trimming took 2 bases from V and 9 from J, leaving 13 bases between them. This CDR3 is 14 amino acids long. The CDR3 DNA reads TGTGCCACCAGTGATTCTTGGAGAGGTGGCATTCAGTACTTC. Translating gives CATSDSWRGGIQYF.

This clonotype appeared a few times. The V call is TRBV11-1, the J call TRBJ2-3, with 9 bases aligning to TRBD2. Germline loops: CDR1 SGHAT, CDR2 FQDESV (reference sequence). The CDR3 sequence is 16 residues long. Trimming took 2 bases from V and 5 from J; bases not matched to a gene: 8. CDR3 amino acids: CASSLRPAGGQDTQYF. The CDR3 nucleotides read TGTGCCAGCAGCTTACGACCAGCGGGAGGTCAAGATACGCAGTATTTT.